This T cell receptor (beta chain) was found in a study of tumor and adjacent non-tumor tissue in lung cancer. The template was RNA from unsorted bulk tissue. Distant lung tissue was collected more than 3 cm away from the tumor edge. Germline V lookup: CDR1 SGHAT, CDR2 FQNNGV. The CDR3 is 18 amino acids. As regards this clonotype: A read error may produce the germline difference seen at one junction end.

The library came from three nested PCR rounds adapted from ARM-PCR protocols. TCRdb ran MiXCR on the multiplex PCR reads and lists one entry per CDR3 protein. Here the sample spans approximately 120,000 distinct CDR3 sequences, 60% to 65% being singletons. The chain joins TRBV11-2 to TRBJ2-2; TRBD2 aligns across 14 bases. What was sequenced was distant non-tumor lung tissue. The clonotype originates from a man aged 60 to 75 with non-small cell lung cancer. CDR3 in amino acids: CANSSGLAGATSTGELFF. DNA for the CDR3: TGTGCCAACAGCTCGGGACTAGCGGGAGCGACGAGCACCGGGGAGCTGTTTTTC.